This paragraph reports one T cell receptor (beta chain). The data originate from a study of blood T cell repertoires in COVID-19. Study-level information: The cDNA or gDNA used as material had been derived from T cells, B-cell-depleted T cells, or PBMCs.

Germline V gene lookup returns CDR1 SGHNT and CDR2 YENEEA. The CDR3 is 14 residues long. Between the trimmed V and J ends, which lost 0 bases and 6 bases, there was a span of 12 bases. Methods used by the authors: Researchers report that nucleated cell counts were estimated from reference gene primer amplification. Only in-frame clones appear in the TCRdb table, and some are missing; sequencing was by immunoSEQ multiplex PCR. Clone size and the V and J calls come from that table; the DNA yielded D and trimming. Among about 170,000 clones, roughly 81% were seen once, and the ten largest hold around 2.7%.

The material sequenced was peripheral blood. The clonotype was recovered from a woman older than 75 with COVID-19, enrolled during active disease. V gene TRBV11-3 combines with J gene TRBJ2-7, with D possibly TRBD2 on 6 matching bases. CDR3 loop: CASSLDAWGGEQYF. The CDR3 coding sequence is TGTGCCAGCAGCTTAGATGCGTGGGGAGGCGAGCAGTACTTC. Supplemented by reference TRBV11-3 and TRBJ2-7, the full variable domain reads EAGVVQSPRYKIIEKKQPVAFWCNPISGHNTLYWYLQNLGQGPELLIRYENEEAVDDSQLPKDRFSAERLKGVDSTLKIQPAELGDSAVYLCASSLDAWGGEQYFGPGTRLTVT.